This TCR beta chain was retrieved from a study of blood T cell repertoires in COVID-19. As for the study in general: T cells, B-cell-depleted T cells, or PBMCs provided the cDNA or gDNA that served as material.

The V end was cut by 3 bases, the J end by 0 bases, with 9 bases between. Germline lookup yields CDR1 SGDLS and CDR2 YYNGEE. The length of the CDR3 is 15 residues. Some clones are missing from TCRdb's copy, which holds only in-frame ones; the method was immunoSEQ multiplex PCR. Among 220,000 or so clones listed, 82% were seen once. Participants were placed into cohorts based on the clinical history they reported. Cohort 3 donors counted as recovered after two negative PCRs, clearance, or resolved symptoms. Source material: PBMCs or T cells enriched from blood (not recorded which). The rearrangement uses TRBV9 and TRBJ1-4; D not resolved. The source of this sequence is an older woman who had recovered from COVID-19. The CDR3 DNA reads TGTGCCAGCAGCGCGTCCGGAGCAACTAATGAAAAACTGTTTTTT. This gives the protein CASSASGATNEKLFF.